One sample yielded the 11 T cell receptor beta chains listed below, sequenced in a study of T-cell reconstitution after alpha-beta-depleted transplantation in children. This sample's TCRbeta library carried unique molecular identifier barcodes. MiXCR was run by TCRdb on the PCR reads, yielding one entry per CDR3 protein. The sample lists about 470,000 distinct CDR3 sequences, approximately 41% occurring once. The specimen was PBMCs, collected before TCRalphabeta/CD19-depleted stem cell transplant. The origin of the receptors is a girl aged 2 to 9 with aplastic anemia, due to receive a stem cell transplant.

This clonotype was detected only once. The chain carries TRBV20-1 and TRBJ1-2, with a possible D match to TRBD1 (5 bases). Per the germline V gene, CDR1 is DFQATT and CDR2 is SNEGSKA (reference sequence). V gave up 4 bases and J gave up 4 bases, with 13 bases separating them. The length of the CDR3 is 13 residues. CDR3 loop: CSATAGSTYGYTF. The CDR3 DNA follows: TGCAGTGCTACGGCAGGGAGTACCTATGGCTACACCTTC.

At least ten counts were recorded for this clonotype. This chain links TRBV19 with TRBJ2-1; 7 bases are shared with TRBD2. Germline assignment: CDR1 LNHDA and CDR2 SQIVND (reference sequence). The CDR3 is 14 residues long. After removal of 4 bases from V and 6 bases from J, the junction contained 6 bases not matched to a gene. In DNA, the CDR3 is TGTGCCAGTAGTACACCGGGACTATTCAATGAGCAGTTCTTC. Translation: CASSTPGLFNEQFF.

This clonotype was seen a few times. The chain joins TRBV15 to TRBJ2-1; the D gene is possibly TRBD2 (6 bases). With 6 bases removed from V and 7 bases from J, the gap between germline ends came to 22 bases. Germline loops: CDR1 LNHNV, CDR2 YYDKDF (reference sequence). The CDR3 extends over 16 amino acids. CDR3 residues: CATRGGGPGGPNEQFF. The CDR3 DNA reads TGTGCCACCAGGGGGGGTGGGCCCGGAGGGCCGAATGAGCAGTTCTTC.

This clonotype has more than one count but fewer than ten. V usage is TRBV27 and J usage is TRBJ2-1; D might be TRBD1 (7 bases). The V gene's germline CDR1 is MNHEY and CDR2 SMNVEV (reference sequence). V lost 5 bases and J lost 2, with 16 bases in between. This CDR3 is 16 amino acids long. The CDR3 reads CASSLRGTETYNEQFF. The CDR3 DNA is TGTGCCAGCAGTCTTCGGGGGACAGAGACCTACAATGAGCAGTTCTTC.

This clonotype appeared many times. This rearrangement joins TRBV7-6 to TRBJ2-2; tentative D call: TRBD1 (6 bases). Trimming stripped 0 bases from V and 4 bases from J, with 15 bases between. Germline CDR1 and CDR2: SGHVS and FNYEAQ. This CDR3 is built from 17 residues. CDR3 bases: TGTGCCAGCAGCTTAGCGCTGATGGAACAGGGCACCGGGGAGCTGTTTTTT. Amino acid sequence: CASSLALMEQGTGELFF.

The chain uses TRBV6-6 and TRBJ2-7; D may be TRBD1 (6 bases). This CDR3 is 12 amino acids long. CDR1 is MNHNY, CDR2 SVGAGI, per germline (reference sequence). Deletions cut 6 bases from V and 4 bases from J, with 10 bases between. In DNA form, the CDR3 reads TGTGCCAGCAGGCTGACAGGTTACGAGCAGTACTTC. Protein sequence: CASRLTGYEQYF.

This clonotype has a count of ten or more. The V and J genes are TRBV3-1 and TRBJ2-3; D may be TRBD1 or TRBD2 (5 bases each). The CDR3 has 15 residues. V was clipped by 3 bases and J by 2 bases, with 12 bases between them. CDR1 and CDR2 from the germline V gene are LGHDT and YNNKEL (reference sequence). CDR3 in DNA: TGTGCCAGCAGCCAGAGGGACCGACACACAGATACGCAGTATTTT. Protein: CASSQRDRHTDTQYF.

This clonotype was observed a handful of times. The chain couples TRBV5-1 to TRBJ2-1; TRBD2 matches at 11 bases. The CDR3 extends over 15 amino acids. Germline trimming cut 4 bases from V and 10 bases from J; bases unmatched to any gene: 10. Germline CDR1 reads SGHRS; CDR2 reads YFSETQ. The CDR3 spells CASSLFSGREGEQFF. The CDR3 DNA follows: TGCGCCAGCAGCCTCTTTAGCGGGAGGGAAGGAGAGCAGTTCTTC.

V usage is TRBV19 and J usage is TRBJ1-1; D remains ambiguous. This CDR3 spans 13 amino acids. Germline CDR1 and CDR2: LNHDA and SQIVND (reference sequence). Trimming took 5 bases from V and 5 from J, leaving 12 bases between them. CDR3 in amino acids: CASSFPAGTEAFF. The DNA of the CDR3 is TGTGCCAGTAGTTTCCCAGCGGGGACTGAAGCTTTCTTT. The variable domain in full, completed from reference TRBV19 and TRBJ1-1, reads DGGITQSPKYLFRKEGQNVTLSCEQNLNHDAMYWYRQDPGQGLRLIYYSQIVNDFQKGDIAEGYSVSREKKESFPLTVTSAQKNPTAFYLCASSFPAGTEAFFGQGTRLTVV.

This clonotype turned up a few times. The chain employs TRBV18 and TRBJ2-7; a possible D gene is TRBD1 (6 bases). The CDR3 spans 13 residues. From germline, CDR1 is KGHSH and CDR2 LQKENI. V was clipped by 3 bases and J by 0 bases, with 6 bases between them. The CDR3 loop reads CASSPGHSYEQYF. The DNA for the CDR3 is TGTGCCAGCTCACCGGGACACTCCTACGAGCAGTACTTC.

The rearrangement links TRBV28 to TRBJ1-6, with a weak D call TRBD1 (6 bases). CDR1 is MDHEN and CDR2 is SYDVKM in the germline V gene. Between the trimmed V and J ends, which lost 5 bases and 7 bases, there was a span of 18 bases. The CDR3 is made up of 16 amino acids. The CDR3 region is CASSPPGRGANSPLHF. For the CDR3, the DNA is TGTGCCAGCAGTCCCCCCGGTCGGGGGGCCAATTCACCCCTCCACTTT.